These T cell receptor beta chains were read from a single sample in a study of T cells after somatic rescue of genetic block. Only in-frame clones appear in the TCRdb table, and some are missing; sequencing was by immunoSEQ multiplex PCR. The table has 45,000 to 55,000 clones, 95% to 96% seen once; the top ten hold roughly 0.077%. Sequenced sample: peripheral blood mononuclear cells (PBMCs). These receptors came from a child less than two years old. Each CDR3 is given with its conserved first and last residue. The order of the fields is CDR3 protein, CDR3 DNA, clone size, V gene, D gene, J gene, CDR3 length. A D gene is named only where the DNA matches it firmly. Clone size is not always given. Where it is, it says once, few, many or a class for expanded clones.

cdr3_aa: CASSLGGAVAKNIQYF
cdr3_nt: TGTGCCAGCAGTTTGGGAGGGGCGGTAGCCAAAAACATTCAGTACTTC
clone_size: .
v_call: TRBV28
d_call: TRBD2
j_call: TRBJ2-4
cdr3_length: 16

cdr3_aa: CASSPLRNTEAFF
cdr3_nt: TGTGCCAGCTCACCTCTGAGGAACACTGAAGCTTTCTTT
clone_size: .
v_call: TRBV18
d_call: .
j_call: TRBJ1-1
cdr3_length: 13

cdr3_aa: CAWSVQGMETQYF
cdr3_nt: TGTGCCTGGAGTGTACAGGGTATGGAGACCCAGTACTTC
clone_size: once
v_call: TRBV30
d_call: .
j_call: TRBJ2-5
cdr3_length: 13

cdr3_aa: CATAGKGQYF
cdr3_nt: TGTGCCACCGCAGGGAAGGGGCAGTACTTC
clone_size: .
v_call: TRBV5-4
d_call: .
j_call: TRBJ2-7
cdr3_length: 10

cdr3_aa: CASSPDSGRELEQFF
cdr3_nt: TGTGCCAGCAGCCCCGATAGCGGGAGGGAACTTGAGCAGTTCTTC
clone_size: .
v_call: TRBV11-3
d_call: TRBD2
j_call: TRBJ2-1
cdr3_length: 15

cdr3_aa: CASSPDFFTDTQYF
cdr3_nt: TGTGCCAGCAGCCCGGACTTTTTCACAGATACGCAGTATTTT
clone_size: .
v_call: TRBV5-5
d_call: .
j_call: TRBJ2-3
cdr3_length: 14

cdr3_aa: CASSYSLAGETQYF
cdr3_nt: TGTGCCAGCAGTTACTCACTAGCGGGAGAGACCCAGTACTTC
clone_size: .
v_call: TRBV6-5
d_call: TRBD2
j_call: TRBJ2-5
cdr3_length: 14

cdr3_aa: CASSYSGTVHGGYTF
cdr3_nt: TGTGCCAGCAGTTACTCGGGGACAGTTCATGGTGGCTACACCTTC
clone_size: .
v_call: TRBV6-5
d_call: TRBD1
j_call: TRBJ1-2
cdr3_length: 15

cdr3_aa: CASRPIAFSYEQYF
cdr3_nt: TGTGCCAGCAGACCTATAGCGTTCTCCTACGAGCAGTACTTC
clone_size: .
v_call: TRBV6-1
d_call: .
j_call: TRBJ2-7
cdr3_length: 14

cdr3_aa: CSARDNTEAFF
cdr3_nt: TGCAGTGCTAGAGACAACACTGAAGCTTTCTTT
clone_size: few
v_call: TRBV20-1
d_call: .
j_call: TRBJ1-1
cdr3_length: 11

cdr3_aa: CASSARVAGITGELFF
cdr3_nt: TGTGCCAGCAGCGCAAGGGTAGCGGGAATCACCGGGGAGCTGTTTTTT
clone_size: once
v_call: TRBV9
d_call: TRBD2
j_call: TRBJ2-2
cdr3_length: 16

cdr3_aa: CASSRDNSGNTIYF
cdr3_nt: TGTGCCAGCTCCCGGGACAACTCTGGAAACACCATATATTTT
clone_size: .
v_call: TRBV9
d_call: .
j_call: TRBJ1-3
cdr3_length: 14

cdr3_aa: CASSFSSQGASYEQYF
cdr3_nt: TGTGCCAGCAGCTTCTCCTCACAGGGGGCCTCCTACGAGCAGTACTTC
clone_size: .
v_call: TRBV11-2
d_call: TRBD1
j_call: TRBJ2-7
cdr3_length: 16

cdr3_aa: CARSLEGDYGYTF
cdr3_nt: TGTGCCAGAAGCTTGGAGGGAGACTATGGCTACACCTTC
clone_size: .
v_call: TRBV5-3
d_call: .
j_call: TRBJ1-2
cdr3_length: 13

cdr3_aa: CASSLGPGTNSPLHF
cdr3_nt: TGCGCCAGCAGCTTAGGACCCGGAACGAATTCACCCCTCCACTTT
clone_size: .
v_call: TRBV5-1
d_call: .
j_call: TRBJ1-6
cdr3_length: 15

cdr3_aa: CASSPLLEQFF
cdr3_nt: TGTGCCAGCAGCCCATTACTTGAGCAGTTCTTC
clone_size: .
v_call: TRBV13
d_call: .
j_call: TRBJ2-1
cdr3_length: 11

cdr3_aa: CASSQEFRTSVYEQYF
cdr3_nt: TGCGCCAGCAGCCAAGAGTTTCGGACTAGCGTTTACGAGCAGTACTTC
clone_size: .
v_call: TRBV4-1
d_call: TRBD2
j_call: TRBJ2-7
cdr3_length: 16

cdr3_aa: CASSQDKGGQETQYF
cdr3_nt: TGCGCCAGCAGTCAAGATAAGGGGGGCCAAGAGACCCAGTACTTC
clone_size: .
v_call: TRBV23-1
d_call: .
j_call: TRBJ2-5
cdr3_length: 15

cdr3_aa: CASRRLAGDSEQYF
cdr3_nt: TGCGCCAGCAGAAGACTAGCGGGAGATTCCGAGCAGTACTTC
clone_size: .
v_call: TRBV5-1
d_call: TRBD2
j_call: TRBJ2-7
cdr3_length: 14

cdr3_aa: CASSSGLAGETDTQYF
cdr3_nt: TGTGCCAGCAGCTCGGGACTAGCGGGAGAAACAGATACGCAGTATTTT
clone_size: .
v_call: TRBV7-3
d_call: TRBD2
j_call: TRBJ2-3
cdr3_length: 16

cdr3_aa: CASSPPRQGIKEETQYF
cdr3_nt: TGTGCCAGTAGTCCCCCCCGACAGGGTATTAAAGAAGAGACCCAGTACTTC
clone_size: .
v_call: TRBV19
d_call: TRBD1
j_call: TRBJ2-5
cdr3_length: 17

cdr3_aa: CASSQTGTGYSGYTF
cdr3_nt: TGCGCCAGCAGCCAGACCGGGACAGGGTATTCTGGCTACACCTTC
clone_size: .
v_call: TRBV4-1
d_call: TRBD1
j_call: TRBJ1-2
cdr3_length: 15

cdr3_aa: CASSLWGETQYF
cdr3_nt: TGTGCCAGCAGTTTATGGGGAGAGACCCAGTACTTC
clone_size: .
v_call: TRBV28
d_call: .
j_call: TRBJ2-5
cdr3_length: 12

cdr3_aa: CSVRTGAYEQYF
cdr3_nt: TGCAGCGTTAGGACAGGGGCCTACGAGCAGTACTTC
clone_size: .
v_call: TRBV29-1
d_call: TRBD1
j_call: TRBJ2-7
cdr3_length: 12

cdr3_aa: CASSLRTSGRAATRFTDTQYF
cdr3_nt: TGTGCCAGTAGTCTCCGGACTAGCGGGAGGGCCGCGACTAGATTCACAGATACGCAGTATTTT
clone_size: .
v_call: TRBV19
d_call: TRBD2
j_call: TRBJ2-3
cdr3_length: 21

cdr3_aa: CASSLGTLYNEQFF
cdr3_nt: TGTGCCAGCAGTCTTGGGACCCTGTACAATGAGCAGTTCTTC
clone_size: .
v_call: TRBV27
d_call: .
j_call: TRBJ2-1
cdr3_length: 14

cdr3_aa: CASTWGPGELFF
cdr3_nt: TGTGCCAGTACCTGGGGGCCCGGGGAGCTGTTTTTT
clone_size: .
v_call: TRBV19
d_call: .
j_call: TRBJ2-2
cdr3_length: 12

cdr3_aa: CASSRDRSSYEQYF
cdr3_nt: TGTGCCAGCAGTCGGGACCGGAGCTCCTACGAGCAGTACTTC
clone_size: .
v_call: TRBV2
d_call: .
j_call: TRBJ2-7
cdr3_length: 14

cdr3_aa: CSASRSIQYF
cdr3_nt: TGCAGTGCCTCGAGGAGCATTCAGTACTTC
clone_size: .
v_call: TRBV20-1
d_call: .
j_call: TRBJ2-4
cdr3_length: 10

cdr3_aa: CASSLDGAGANVLTF
cdr3_nt: TGCGCCAGCAGCTTGGACGGGGCTGGGGCCAACGTCCTGACTTTC
clone_size: .
v_call: TRBV5-1
d_call: .
j_call: TRBJ2-6
cdr3_length: 15

cdr3_aa: CASSGDGGRNTGELFF
cdr3_nt: TGTGCCAGCAGCGGAGACGGCGGGAGGAACACCGGGGAGCTGTTTTTT
clone_size: .
v_call: TRBV9
d_call: TRBD2
j_call: TRBJ2-2
cdr3_length: 16

cdr3_aa: CASSRAGRREQYF
cdr3_nt: TGTGCCAGCAGCCGAGCAGGGCGTAGGGAGCAGTACTTC
clone_size: .
v_call: TRBV13
d_call: .
j_call: TRBJ2-7
cdr3_length: 13

cdr3_aa: CASSLAGRNQPQHF
cdr3_nt: TGTGCCAGCAGCTTAGCCGGGCGGAATCAGCCCCAGCATTTT
clone_size: .
v_call: TRBV11-2
d_call: .
j_call: TRBJ1-5
cdr3_length: 14

cdr3_aa: CASSPQGGSNQPQHF
cdr3_nt: TGTGCCAGTAGTCCACAGGGAGGTAGCAATCAGCCCCAGCATTTT
clone_size: .
v_call: TRBV19
d_call: .
j_call: TRBJ1-5
cdr3_length: 15

cdr3_aa: CASSYANRGVEQYF
cdr3_nt: TGTGCCAGCAGTTACGCAAACAGGGGTGTCGAGCAGTACTTC
clone_size: .
v_call: TRBV6-5
d_call: TRBD1
j_call: TRBJ2-7
cdr3_length: 14

cdr3_aa: CASSDSSYEQYF
cdr3_nt: TGTGCCAGCAGCGACAGCTCCTACGAGCAGTACTTC
clone_size: .
v_call: TRBV4-2
d_call: .
j_call: TRBJ2-7
cdr3_length: 12

cdr3_aa: CATSIRRGTDTQYF
cdr3_nt: TGTGCCACCAGCATCCGACGAGGGACAGATACGCAGTATTTT
clone_size: .
v_call: TRBV15
d_call: .
j_call: TRBJ2-3
cdr3_length: 14

cdr3_aa: CASSYSPAPTDTQYF
cdr3_nt: TGTGCCAGCAGTTACTCGCCAGCGCCCACAGATACGCAGTATTTT
clone_size: .
v_call: TRBV6-5
d_call: .
j_call: TRBJ2-3
cdr3_length: 15

cdr3_aa: CASSLLAGVREQYF
cdr3_nt: TGTGCCAGCAGCCTACTAGCGGGAGTAAGGGAGCAGTACTTC
clone_size: .
v_call: TRBV6-1
d_call: TRBD2
j_call: TRBJ2-7
cdr3_length: 14

cdr3_aa: CSVAPWASGSIGETQYF
cdr3_nt: TGCAGCGTTGCCCCCTGGGCTAGCGGGAGCATCGGAGAGACCCAGTACTTC
clone_size: .
v_call: TRBV29-1
d_call: TRBD2
j_call: TRBJ2-5
cdr3_length: 17

cdr3_aa: CASSQQTGNSYEQYF
cdr3_nt: TGCGCCAGCAGCCAGCAAACCGGGAACTCCTACGAGCAGTACTTC
clone_size: .
v_call: TRBV4-3
d_call: .
j_call: TRBJ2-7
cdr3_length: 15

cdr3_aa: CASSQPGEADTQYF
cdr3_nt: TGTGCCAGCAGCCAGCCGGGGGAGGCAGATACGCAGTATTTT
clone_size: .
v_call: TRBV9
d_call: .
j_call: TRBJ2-3
cdr3_length: 14

cdr3_aa: CASKSGGGTFSYEQYF
cdr3_nt: TGTGCCAGCAAGAGCGGTGGCGGGACGTTCTCCTACGAGCAGTACTTC
clone_size: .
v_call: TRBV27
d_call: .
j_call: TRBJ2-7
cdr3_length: 16

cdr3_aa: CASSLFDRLVSGNTIYF
cdr3_nt: TGTGCCAGCAGCCTGTTCGACAGGCTAGTCTCTGGAAACACCATATATTTT
clone_size: .
v_call: TRBV2
d_call: .
j_call: TRBJ1-3
cdr3_length: 17

cdr3_aa: CASSFSTDTQYF
cdr3_nt: TGTGCCAGCAGCTTCAGCACAGATACGCAGTATTTT
clone_size: .
v_call: TRBV11-2
d_call: .
j_call: TRBJ2-3
cdr3_length: 12

cdr3_aa: CASSPRQRSNQPQHF
cdr3_nt: TGTGCCAGCAGTCCACGACAGCGTAGCAATCAGCCCCAGCATTTT
clone_size: .
v_call: TRBV6-5
d_call: .
j_call: TRBJ1-5
cdr3_length: 15

cdr3_aa: CASSLDRVWCNQPQHF
cdr3_nt: TGTGCCAGCAGCTTGGACAGGGTGTGGTGCAATCAGCCCCAGCATTTT
clone_size: .
v_call: TRBV7-7
d_call: TRBD1
j_call: TRBJ1-5
cdr3_length: 16

cdr3_aa: CASSSPGLAGAPSSYEQYF
cdr3_nt: TGTGCCAGCAGCTCCCCGGGACTAGCGGGAGCCCCGAGCTCCTACGAGCAGTACTTC
clone_size: once
v_call: TRBV7-4
d_call: TRBD2
j_call: TRBJ2-7
cdr3_length: 19

cdr3_aa: CASSLGTLAGVHEQYF
cdr3_nt: TGTGCCAGCAGCTTAGGGACCCTAGCGGGAGTCCACGAGCAGTACTTC
clone_size: .
v_call: TRBV13
d_call: TRBD2
j_call: TRBJ2-7
cdr3_length: 16

cdr3_aa: CASSAGLAGGQDEQFF
cdr3_nt: TGTGCCAGCAGCGCCGGACTAGCGGGAGGTCAGGATGAGCAGTTCTTC
clone_size: .
v_call: TRBV9
d_call: TRBD2
j_call: TRBJ2-1
cdr3_length: 16

cdr3_aa: CASSQLGRSRPYEQYF
cdr3_nt: TGCGCCAGCAGCCAACTGGGCAGGAGCAGGCCCTACGAGCAGTACTTC
clone_size: once
v_call: TRBV4-1
d_call: .
j_call: TRBJ2-7
cdr3_length: 16

cdr3_aa: CASSLTGQGSYEQYF
cdr3_nt: TGCGCCAGCAGCTTGACCGGACAGGGATCCTACGAGCAGTACTTC
clone_size: .
v_call: TRBV5-1
d_call: TRBD1
j_call: TRBJ2-7
cdr3_length: 15